This passage covers 19 T cell receptor beta chains from one sample sequenced in a study of CD8+CD57+ T cells in acquired aplastic anemia. Those patients picked for sequencing had displayed CD8+CD57+ cell expansion on flow cytometry. Both TCR beta VDJ combination and CDR3 sequence profiling were carried out. Genomic DNA was the template for this profiling. Using its own MiXCR run on the reads, TCRdb lists one record per CDR3 protein. The sample contains 150,000 or so distinct CDR3 sequences, roughly 48% of which appear only once. The source material was sorted CD4+, CD8+, or CD8+CD57+ T cells (not recorded which) from PBMCs. The receptors come from a human donor with aplastic anemia.

In this sample, this clonotype turned up many times. The V call is TRBV14, the J call TRBJ1-1, with 8 bases that match TRBD1. V was clipped by 2 bases and J by 4 bases; unmatched bases: 6. The CDR3 runs to 15 residues. Germline V gene sequence: CDR1 SGHDN, CDR2 FVKESK. The CDR3 reads CASSQRTGRATEAFF. In DNA, the CDR3 is TGTGCCAGCAGCCAACGGACAGGGAGGGCCACTGAAGCTTTCTTT.

V is TRBV10-3 and J is TRBJ1-3; D not resolved. Trimming took 6 bases from V and 0 from J, leaving 12 bases between them. CDR1 ENHRY and CDR2 SYGVKD come from the germline V gene. The CDR3 covers 15 residues. Written as DNA, the CDR3 is TGTGCCATCAGCGTCGGCCCTAGCTCTGGAAACACCATATATTTT. The encoded protein is CAISVGPSSGNTIYF.

CDR3 loop: CASSLGVSLYEQYF. In DNA form, the CDR3 reads TGCGCCAGCAGCTTGGGGGTCAGCCTCTACGAGCAGTACTTC. The chain uses TRBV5-1 and TRBJ2-7; D is undetermined. V gave up 0 bases and J gave up 3 bases, with 10 bases separating them. Per germline, CDR1 SGHRS and CDR2 YFSETQ. This CDR3 is built from 14 residues.

This clonotype was counted ten times or more. The rearrangement links TRBV20-1 to TRBJ2-3; 10 positions agree with TRBD1. The CDR3 runs to 15 residues. V shed 6 bases, J shed 2 bases, and the junction held 8 bases outside the gene matches. CDR1 is DFQATT and CDR2 is SNEGSKA in the germline V gene (reference sequence). CDR3 nucleotide sequence: TGCAGTGCCCCCCAGACAGGGGGCTTCACAGATACGCAGTATTTT. Its translation is CSAPQTGGFTDTQYF.

This clonotype occurred once. The chain couples TRBV7-3 to TRBJ2-1; 11 positions agree with TRBD2. The J segment lost 8 bases and the V segment lost 4 bases, leaving 10 bases of the junction unmatched. This CDR3 region has 16 residues. Germline CDR1 and CDR2: SGHTA and FQGTGA. DNA of the CDR3: TGTGCCAGCAGCTCGGTTGGACTAGCGGGCGAGCATGAGCAGTTCTTC. Its protein product is CASSSVGLAGEHEQFF.

Details on this clonotype: The CDR3 does not close with the conserved phenylalanine or tryptophan, likely indicating a read error. The rearrangement joins TRBV2 to TRBJ1-1, with TRBD1 identical over 9 bases. CDR1 is SNHLY and CDR2 is FYNNEI in the germline V gene. The CDR3 totals 14 residues. Trimming removed 6 bases from V and 2 bases from J; junction bases left unmatched: 4. CDR3 sequence: CASRGQGLNTEAFS. The CDR3 coding sequence is TGTGCCAGCAGAGGACAGGGGCTTAACACTGAAGCTTTCTCT.

The V and J genes are TRBV7-9 and TRBJ1-1; D not certain. Per the germline V gene, CDR1 is SEHNR and CDR2 is FQNEAQ (reference sequence). This CDR3 contains 11 residues. The V and J ends lost 6 bases and 11 bases respectively, with 13 bases between them. The CDR3 bases are TGTGCCAGCAGTATCGCGCTTCAGGCTTTCTTT. Its translation is CASSIALQAFF.

The table lists this clonotype with many counts. The chain carries TRBV24-1 and TRBJ1-2; possible D gene TRBD1, 5 bases. Trimming took off 5 bases at V and 5 bases at J, with 17 bases between the two ends. Germline V gene data show CDR1 as KGHDR and CDR2 as SFDVKD. There are 15 residues in the CDR3. DNA of the CDR3: TGTGCCACCAGTGCCTCCGGGACTGAGTTTTATGGCTACACCTTC. Translated: CATSASGTEFYGYTF.

As to this clonotype: A single base separates this from a much larger clone, so it may be a read error. The chain recombines TRBV3-1 with TRBJ2-1; TRBD2 agrees at 12 bases. The V gene's germline CDR1 is LGHDT and CDR2 YNNKEL (reference sequence). The CDR3 consists of 17 residues. The CDR3 DNA sequence: TGTGTCAGCAGCGGCCGACTAGCGGGAGTAACCCCTAATGAGCAGTTCTTC. Translating it yields CVSSGRLAGVTPNEQFF.

This clonotype was detected many times. This chain joins TRBV5-1 and TRBJ2-6, with D uncertain. The CDR3 runs 14 residues. The V gene lost 3 bases and the J gene lost 0 bases, with 4 bases spanning the gap. Per the germline V gene, CDR1 is SGHRS and CDR2 is YFSETQ. The CDR3 loop is CASSSDSGANVLTF. The DNA of the CDR3 is TGCGCCAGCAGCTCTGACTCTGGGGCCAACGTCCTGACTTTC.

The rearrangement uses TRBV2 and TRBJ1-6, with TRBD1 matching 8 bases. Germline values: CDR1 SNHLY, CDR2 FYNNEI. V was clipped by 5 bases and J by 10 bases; unmatched bases: 10. This CDR3 region has 15 residues. Here the CDR3 reads CASSSEGTGGSPLHF. CDR3 bases: TGTGCCAGCAGTTCGGAAGGGACAGGAGGATCACCCCTCCACTTT.

This clonotype occurred a few times. This chain connects TRBV7-2 to TRBJ2-7, with 9 bases fitting TRBD1. The CDR3 loop spans 14 amino acids. The germline V gene encodes CDR1 SGHTA and CDR2 FQGNSA. Losses at the gene ends were 9 bases for V and 2 bases for J; bases not matched to a gene: 8. In DNA, the CDR3 is TGTGCCAGTTTTGACCGGGACAGGGCCTACGAGCAGTACTTC. Encoded protein: CASFDRDRAYEQYF.

The sample holds many counts of this clonotype. The chain uses TRBV7-8 and TRBJ2-1, with D perhaps TRBD2 (5 bases). Germline V CDR1 and CDR2: SGHVS, FQNEAQ. The CDR3 totals 15 residues. V was cut by 2 bases and J by 7 bases, with 15 bases left in between. CDR3 bases: TGTGCCAGCAGCTTACCCGGACTTCTGAGGAATGAGCAGTTCTTC. This translates into CASSLPGLLRNEQFF.

Many counts were recorded for this clonotype. The rearrangement links TRBV10-1 to TRBJ2-1; TRBD2 aligns across 8 bases. CDR3 size: 14 residues. Per germline, CDR1 WNHNN and CDR2 SYGVQD (reference sequence). Unmatched junction bases numbered 8, after V lost 11 bases and J lost 2 bases. DNA of the CDR3: TGCGCCGTCCGGAGAGCGGGAGCCTACAATGAGCAGTTCTTC. Its translation is CAVRRAGAYNEQFF.

There are a few counts of this clonotype. This chain connects TRBV3-1 to TRBJ2-1, with 10 positions matching TRBD2. V gave up 1 base and J gave up 7 bases; unmatched junction bases: 7. This CDR3 is built from 16 residues. CDR1 is LGHDT and CDR2 is YNNKEL in the germline V gene (reference sequence). DNA of the CDR3: TGTGCCAGCAGCCAAGCCCTAGCGGGAGTGGGGAATGAGCAGTTCTTC. Translating it yields CASSQALAGVGNEQFF.

This clonotype was recorded at least ten times. J is TRBJ1-5 and V is TRBV2; a possible D gene is TRBD1 (5 bases). Germline V gene sequence: CDR1 SNHLY, CDR2 FYNNEI. The CDR3 loop spans 15 amino acids. V was pared by 6 bases and J by 0 bases, with 12 bases between. In nucleotides, the CDR3 is TGTGCCAGCAGCAGGGACGGTAATAGCAATCAGCCCCAGCATTTT. Its translation: CASSRDGNSNQPQHF.

This clonotype was seen a few times. The gene calls are TRBV24-1 and TRBJ2-1, with 14 positions matching TRBD2. The CDR3 spans 16 residues. J lost 8 bases, V lost 8 bases, and 10 bases had no gene match. Germline V lookup: CDR1 KGHDR, CDR2 SFDVKD. The CDR3 DNA reads TGTGCCACCATCCCCGGGACTAGCGGGAGCTGGGATGAGCAGTTCTTC. Translation: CATIPGTSGSWDEQFF.

CDR3 amino acids: CASKGTGSMYTEAFF. DNA for the CDR3: TGCGCCAGCAAAGGAACAGGGTCGATGTACACTGAAGCTTTCTTT. V usage is TRBV5-1 and J usage is TRBJ1-1; weak D call: TRBD1 (6 bases). This CDR3 is built from 15 residues. Trimming took 6 bases from V and 3 from J, leaving 18 bases between them. Germline V gene data show CDR1 as SGHRS and CDR2 as YFSETQ. Complete variable domain (other parts from reference TRBV5-1 and TRBJ1-1): KAGVTQTPRYLIKTRGQQVTLSCSPISGHRSVSWYQQTPGQGLQFLFEYFSETQRNKGNFPGRFSGRQFSNSRSEMNVSTLELGDSALYLCASKGTGSMYTEAFFGQGTRLTVV.

This chain links TRBV5-6 with TRBJ2-1, with D tentatively TRBD2 (6 bases). The CDR3 sequence is 16 residues long. The germline V and J ends were trimmed by 4 bases and 7 bases, with 21 bases remaining between them. Germline V gene data show CDR1 as SGHDT and CDR2 as YYEEEE. The CDR3 is CASSPPGAGSLNEQFF. The CDR3 DNA reads TGTGCCAGCAGCCCCCCAGGTGCGGGAAGTTTGAATGAGCAGTTCTTC.